The 31 T cell receptor beta chains in this list originate from one sample, sequenced in a study of CD8 T cells in ankylosing spondylitis (dated by TCRdb to 2016 to 2017). Library generation was performed with 5' RACE. These reads were obtained on an Illumina HiSeq 2500. Through fastp at Q25 and MiXCR, TCRdb rebuilt clones from the public reads, retaining in-frame beta chains. One record per CDR3 amino acid sequence lists the most common genes and DNA. In this sample the table shows 150,000 to 200,000 distinct CDR3 sequences, under 15% of which occur a single time. 9.5% to 11% of the sample rests with the top ten. Sequencing was done on a sample of blood, either unsorted or a sorted T cell fraction (not recorded which). The receptors were gathered from a female donor with ankylosing spondylitis or in good health (not recorded which).

The V and J genes are TRBV20-1 and TRBJ2-1; D might be TRBD1 (7 bases). CDR1 DFQATT and CDR2 SNEGSKA come from the germline V gene (reference sequence). The CDR3 has 15 residues. V was pared by 6 bases and J by 0 bases, with 15 bases between. The CDR3 sequence: CSAGGGGSSYNEQFF. The CDR3 DNA sequence: TGCAGTGCGGGAGGAGGGGGCAGCTCCTACAATGAGCAGTTCTTC.

The chain has TRBV20-1 and TRBJ1-1; D is perhaps TRBD1 (5 bases). Germline V lookup: CDR1 DFQATT, CDR2 SNEGSKA (reference sequence). The length of the CDR3 is 12 residues. The CDR3 reads CRSGRTNTEAFF. CDR3 bases: TGCAGATCCGGGAGGACAAACACTGAAGCTTTCTTT.

This clonotype was seen many times. The V and J genes are TRBV2 and TRBJ1-2, with 11 bases lining up with TRBD1. The CDR3 runs to 15 residues. Trimming cost V 3 bases and J 6 bases; bases outside gene matches: 6. CDR1 SNHLY and CDR2 FYNNEI come from the germline V gene. The CDR3: CASSEGRDRGNGYTF. In nucleotides, the CDR3 is TGTGCCAGCAGTGAGGGTCGGGACAGGGGGAATGGCTACACCTTC.

In this sample, this clonotype turned up a few times. The rearrangement links TRBV3-1 to TRBJ1-5; maybe TRBD1 (6 bases). Looked up from germline, CDR1 is LGHDT and CDR2 is YNNKEL (reference sequence). V lost 1 base and J lost 4, with 14 bases in between. The CDR3 contains 16 residues. The CDR3 DNA is TGTGCCAGCAGCCAAGGTGGCCAGGGGATGAATCAGCCCCAGCATTTT. Encoded protein: CASSQGGQGMNQPQHF.

This clonotype was counted between two and nine times. The chain carries TRBV25-1 and TRBJ2-7; 10 positions match TRBD1. V shed 7 bases and J 0 bases; nucleotides not matched to a gene: 6. The CDR3 totals 15 residues. In germline, CDR1 is MGHDK, CDR2 SYGVNS. CDR3 amino acids: CASTAGQGSSYEQYF. The CDR3 nucleotides are TGTGCCAGCACCGCGGGACAGGGGTCCTCCTACGAGCAGTACTTC.

This clonotype was observed many times. J is TRBJ1-1 and V is TRBV5-1; 9 bases map to TRBD1. Germline CDR1 is SGHRS and CDR2 is YFSETQ. The CDR3 loop spans 17 amino acids. J was trimmed by 0 bases and V by 3 bases; bases with no gene match: 9. The CDR3 sequence is CASSSAGQGSMNTEAFF. The DNA of the CDR3 is TGCGCCAGCAGCTCGGCCGGACAGGGGAGCATGAACACTGAAGCTTTCTTT.

The CDR3 DNA sequence: TGCAGTGGATCCGGACTAGCGGGGGCCTCACTTCTCTACAATGAGCAGTTCTTC. The encoded protein is CSGSGLAGASLLYNEQFF. The rearrangement links TRBV20-1 to TRBJ2-1; the match to TRBD2 covers 13 bases. Germline V lookup: CDR1 DFQATT, CDR2 SNEGSKA (reference sequence). The trim removed 7 bases at V and 3 bases at J, leaving 15 bases unmatched. This CDR3 has 18 residues.

This clonotype was observed a handful of times. The V call is TRBV6-9, the J call TRBJ2-1, with 7 bases matching TRBD2. Germline CDR1 MNHGY, CDR2 SVAAGI. The CDR3 spans 16 residues. For the CDR3, the DNA is TGTGTTTTACAGCCCAGCGGGACCACCTCCTACAATGAGCAGTTCTTC. Its translation: CVLQPSGTTSYNEQFF.

In this sample, this clonotype turned up many times. V is TRBV12-3 or TRBV12-4 and J is TRBJ1-5, with TRBD1 identical over 9 bases. The CDR3 sequence is 13 residues long. After removal of 6 bases from V and 5 bases from J, the junction contained 2 bases not matched to a gene. The CDR3 is CASRRTGDQPQHF. The CDR3 bases are TGTGCCAGCAGGCGGACAGGGGATCAGCCCCAGCATTTT.

This clonotype was counted ten times or more. DNA for the CDR3: TGTGCCAGCAGTTTAAATGAAAACATTCAGTACTTC. It translates to CASSLNENIQYF. This chain connects TRBV28 to TRBJ2-4, with D unclear. The V gene's germline CDR1 is MDHEN and CDR2 SYDVKM. V was cut by 2 bases and J by 5 bases, with 4 bases left in between. There are 12 residues in the CDR3.

This clonotype occurred many times. The J gene is TRBJ2-5, the V gene TRBV7-9; 9 nucleotides align to TRBD1. Trimming cost V 7 bases and J 5 bases; bases outside gene matches: 5. Germline loops: CDR1 SEHNR, CDR2 FQNEAQ (reference sequence). The CDR3 extends over 13 amino acids. The DNA of the CDR3 is TGTGCCAGCAATCCGGGACAGGGTGAGACCCAGTACTTC. Translating gives CASNPGQGETQYF.

Written as DNA, the CDR3 is TGTGCCAGCAGTTTAGAAGGGGACGAGCAGTACTTC. It is translated as CASSLEGDEQYF. This chain links TRBV12-3 or TRBV12-4 with TRBJ2-7; possibly TRBD1 for D (5 bases). The V gene lost 1 base and the J gene lost 5 bases, with 6 bases spanning the gap. There are 12 residues in the CDR3.

This clonotype was found a few times. Here the CDR3 reads CSAGGRAVPNTEAFF. The CDR3 bases are TGCAGTGCTGGCGGGAGGGCGGTCCCGAACACTGAAGCTTTCTTT. The chain carries TRBV20-1 and TRBJ1-1; D is unclear. The CDR3 sequence is 15 residues long. Per the germline V gene, CDR1 is DFQATT and CDR2 is SNEGSKA (reference sequence). V shed 5 bases and J shed 1 base, with 17 bases lying between them.

This clonotype was seen repeatedly, ten times or more. The chain combines TRBV28 with TRBJ2-7, with 8 bases aligning to TRBD1. Trimming took 3 bases from V and 7 from J; bases not matched to a gene: 11. Germline V gene lookup returns CDR1 MDHEN and CDR2 SYDVKM. This CDR3 region has 15 residues. In DNA form, the CDR3 reads TGTGCCAGCAGTTTTCCGGGACAGGTGTCTTTGGAGCAGTACTTC. This sequence encodes CASSFPGQVSLEQYF.

Many counts were recorded for this clonotype. The chain combines TRBV5-6 with TRBJ1-2; D ambiguous. The CDR3 contains 15 residues. Trimming left V 2 bases short and J 8 bases short, with 19 bases between. Germline CDR1 reads SGHDT; CDR2 reads YYEEEE. CDR3 in amino acids: CASSLAGVRLAGYTF. DNA of the CDR3: TGTGCCAGCAGCTTAGCCGGGGTCCGGCTCGCCGGCTACACCTTC.

This clonotype has ten or more counts. The chain uses TRBV11-2 and TRBJ2-3; D uncertain. From germline, CDR1 is SGHAT and CDR2 FQNNGV. The CDR3 extends over 13 amino acids. V was cut by 2 bases and J by 4 bases, with 7 bases left in between. CDR3 residues: CASSLNSPDTQYF. In nucleotides, the CDR3 is TGTGCCAGCAGCTTAAATTCGCCAGATACGCAGTATTTT.

This clonotype was seen repeatedly, ten times or more. The rearrangement joins TRBV4-1 to TRBJ1-5; the match to TRBD1 covers 10 bases. Germline lookup yields CDR1 MGHRA and CDR2 YSYEKL. CDR3 length: 18 amino acids. V lost 5 bases, J lost 0 bases, and 10 bases stayed unmatched. CDR3: CASSSGTGALTSNQPQHF. The CDR3, as DNA: TGCGCCAGCAGCTCCGGGACAGGGGCCCTAACTAGCAATCAGCCCCAGCATTTT.

This clonotype came up many times. The chain uses TRBV11-1 and TRBJ2-7; maybe TRBD1 (5 bases). There are 16 residues in the CDR3. CDR1 is SGHAT, CDR2 FQDESV, per germline (reference sequence). V dropped 1 base and J dropped 0 bases, with 13 bases sitting between them. The CDR3 DNA follows: TGTGCCAGCAGCTTAGAGAGGACAAAGAGCTCCTACGAGCAGTACTTC. As protein: CASSLERTKSSYEQYF. The full variable domain, completed using reference TRBV11-1 and TRBJ2-7, is EAEVAQSPRYKITEKSQAVAFWCDPISGHATLYWYRQILGQGPELLVQFQDESVVDDSQLPKDRFSAERLKGVDSTLKIQPAELGDSAMYLCASSLERTKSSYEQYFGPGTRLTVT.

This clonotype has at least ten counts. The chain uses TRBV28 and TRBJ2-2; 10 bases map to TRBD2. V dropped 7 bases and J dropped 13; count of bases not matched to a gene: 15. Germline V CDR1 and CDR2: MDHEN, SYDVKM. The CDR3 loop spans 15 amino acids. In DNA form, the CDR3 reads TGTGCCAGCACGGCAGCGGGAGGGCCCGGTGGTGGGCTGTTTTTT. This encodes CASTAAGGPGGGLFF.

This clonotype was observed many times. The rearrangement uses TRBV28 and TRBJ1-1; D is ambiguous. Germline CDR1 reads MDHEN; CDR2 reads SYDVKM. Trimming left V 4 bases short and J 1 base short, with 19 bases between. CDR3 length equals 17 residues. CDR3 protein: CASSSSTRGGGNTEAFF. CDR3 in DNA: TGTGCCAGCAGTTCCTCGACTCGGGGAGGAGGGAACACTGAAGCTTTCTTT.

In this sample, this clonotype turned up a few times. The J gene is TRBJ2-6, the V gene TRBV5-1, with 9 bases identical to TRBD2. The CDR3 consists of 20 residues. The germline V gene encodes CDR1 SGHRS and CDR2 YFSETQ. Trimming took 0 bases from V and 0 from J; bases not matched to a gene: 10. CDR3 in amino acids: CASSLVASGVTLSGANVLTF. The CDR3 bases are TGCGCCAGCAGCTTGGTGGCTAGCGGGGTGACCCTCTCTGGGGCCAACGTCCTGACTTTC.

This clonotype was seen ten or more times. The V gene is TRBV6-5, the J gene TRBJ1-1, with a weak D call TRBD1 (5 bases). The CDR3 sequence is 14 residues long. Germline values: CDR1 MNHEY, CDR2 SVGAGI. V shed 2 bases and J shed 4 bases, with 11 bases lying between them. The CDR3 sequence is CASSYQGAGTEAFF. DNA for the CDR3: TGTGCCAGCAGTTACCAGGGTGCCGGCACTGAAGCTTTCTTT.

This clonotype has at least ten counts. V is TRBV5-6 and J is TRBJ1-5; D is unresolved. This CDR3 is 15 amino acids long. Germline V gene sequence: CDR1 SGHDT, CDR2 YYEEEE. V lost 0 bases, J lost 2 bases, and 9 bases lay in between. CDR3 region: CASSLGARGNQPQHF. The CDR3 nucleotides are TGTGCCAGCAGCTTGGGGGCAAGGGGCAATCAGCCCCAGCATTTT.

This clonotype was observed at least ten times. The chain joins TRBV4-3 to TRBJ2-3; D is unresolved. CDR1 LGHNA and CDR2 YSLEER come from the germline V gene. The CDR3 contains 13 residues. Trimming stripped 3 bases from V and 2 bases from J, with 6 bases between. CDR3 nucleotides: TGCGCCAGCAGCCAGATTCTCACAGATACGCAGTATTTT. This gives the protein CASSQILTDTQYF.

This clonotype was found many times. CDR3 sequence (DNA): TGCGCCAGCAGCTCTGAGGCGGACAGGGAAAGTATGGGCTACACCTTC. Translated: CASSSEADRESMGYTF. The chain combines TRBV5-1 with TRBJ1-2; 8 positions agree with TRBD1. CDR3 length: 16 amino acids. Germline V gene lookup returns CDR1 SGHRS and CDR2 YFSETQ. Unmatched junction bases numbered 15, after V lost 3 bases and J lost 8 bases.

This clonotype was seen a few times. This sequence joins TRBV5-5 and TRBJ2-1; 10 bases are a match to TRBD2. Trimming at V came to 4 bases and at J to 2 bases, leaving 6 bases not matched to a gene. The length of the CDR3 is 16 residues. Looked up from germline, CDR1 is SGHKS and CDR2 is YYEKEE (reference sequence). Written as DNA, the CDR3 is TGTGCCAGCAGCCAGAGACTAGCGGGCACCTACAATGAGCAGTTCTTC. Translation: CASSQRLAGTYNEQFF.

The chain is built from TRBV5-1 and TRBJ2-3; 12 nucleotides line up with TRBD2. The CDR3 covers 14 residues. J was trimmed by 3 bases and V by 8 bases; bases with no gene match: 4. Germline V gives CDR1 SGHRS, CDR2 YFSETQ. The CDR3 bases are TGCGCCAGTCGACTAGCGGGAGTAACAGATACGCAGTATTTT. The encoded protein is CASRLAGVTDTQYF.

This clonotype came up a few times. The chain joins TRBV18 to TRBJ2-1, with TRBD2 identical over 7 bases. Trimming removed 0 bases from V and 12 bases from J; junction bases left unmatched: 14. This CDR3 is built from 16 residues. The germline gives CDR1 KGHSH, CDR2 LQKENI. The CDR3, as DNA: TGTGCCAGCTCACCACCTCTAGCGGCCCGAGGGGTAGGGCAGTTCTTC. It is translated as CASSPPLAARGVGQFF.

This clonotype has at least ten counts. The chain combines TRBV18 with TRBJ2-3, with D uncertain. CDR1 and CDR2 from the germline V gene are KGHSH and LQKENI. The V end lost 3 bases, the J end lost 4 bases, and 8 bases lay between the germline ends. CDR3 length: 13 residues. CDR3 region: CASSPGGADTQYF. The CDR3 DNA reads TGTGCCAGCTCACCGGGTGGAGCAGATACGCAGTATTTT.

This clonotype was seen repeatedly, ten times or more. V gene TRBV11-2 combines with J gene TRBJ1-4; no clear D. V was pared by 0 bases and J by 7 bases, with 6 bases between. Germline V gene sequence: CDR1 SGHAT, CDR2 FQNNGV. CDR3 size: 13 residues. The DNA for the CDR3 is TGTGCCAGCAGCTTAGATCGGTTTGAAAAACTGTTTTTT. As protein: CASSLDRFEKLFF.

Comment on this clonotype: This may come from a read error, since a much larger clone is one base off. The CDR3 carries no conserved terminal phenylalanine or tryptophan, so it likely arises from a read error. The genes are TRBV7-9 and TRBJ2-2; unclear D gene. This CDR3 region has 15 residues. Trimming took off 5 bases at V and 0 bases at J, with 10 bases between the two ends. Germline loops: CDR1 SEHNR, CDR2 FQNEAQ (reference sequence). CDR3 in DNA: TGTGCCAGCAGCCCCAAGACTGCGAACACCGGGGAGCTGTTTTAT. The encoded protein is CASSPKTANTGELFY.